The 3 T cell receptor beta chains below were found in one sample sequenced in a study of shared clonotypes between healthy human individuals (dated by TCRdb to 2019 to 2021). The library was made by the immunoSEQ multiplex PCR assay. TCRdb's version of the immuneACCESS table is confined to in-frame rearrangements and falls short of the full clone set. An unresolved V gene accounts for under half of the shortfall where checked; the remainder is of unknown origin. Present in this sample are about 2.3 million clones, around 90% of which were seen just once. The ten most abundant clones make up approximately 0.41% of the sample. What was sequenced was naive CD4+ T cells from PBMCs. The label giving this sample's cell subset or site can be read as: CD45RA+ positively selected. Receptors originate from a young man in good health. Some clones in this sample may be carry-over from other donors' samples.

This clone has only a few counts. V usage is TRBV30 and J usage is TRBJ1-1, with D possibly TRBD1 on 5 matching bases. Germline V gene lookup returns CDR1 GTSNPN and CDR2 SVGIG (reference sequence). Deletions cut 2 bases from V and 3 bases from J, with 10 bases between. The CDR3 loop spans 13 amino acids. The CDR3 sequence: CAWSSGTDTEAFF. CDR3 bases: TGTGCCTGGAGTTCCGGGACCGACACTGAAGCTTTCTTT.

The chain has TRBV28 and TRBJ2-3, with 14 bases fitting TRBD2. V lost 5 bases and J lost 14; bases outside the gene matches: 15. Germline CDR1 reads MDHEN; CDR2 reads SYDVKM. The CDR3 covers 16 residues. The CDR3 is CASSVPHGTSGSKGYF. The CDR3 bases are TGTGCCAGCAGTGTCCCCCACGGGACTAGCGGGAGCAAGGGGTATTTT.

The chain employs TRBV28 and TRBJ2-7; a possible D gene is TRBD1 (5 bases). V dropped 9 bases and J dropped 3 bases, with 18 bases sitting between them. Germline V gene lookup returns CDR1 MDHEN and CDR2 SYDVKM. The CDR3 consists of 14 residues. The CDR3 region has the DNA TGTGCCAGTGGTGGCAGGGCACCTTTCTACGAGCAGTACTTC. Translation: CASGGRAPFYEQYF.